This T cell receptor (beta chain) is drawn from a study of regulatory dendritic cells for organ transplantation. Study details: LPS was added to dendritic cell cultures on day 6.

In regard to this clone: Its antigen is unidentified.

Trimming removed 1 base at V and 6 bases at J, with 12 bases between. Per the germline V gene, CDR1 is SGHNT and CDR2 is YYREEE (reference sequence). This CDR3 is 14 amino acids long. Allogeneic regulatory or mature dendritic cells were co-cultured for 5 days with CFSE-labeled sorted T cells at 1:10. Sequenced by immunoSEQ multiplex PCR; TCRdb stores in-frame clones only, minus some. The table shows about 20,000 clones, with 75% to 90% occurring only once. This TCR derives from a human donor in good health. The chain combines TRBV5-4 with TRBJ2-3; perhaps TRBD2 as D (6 bases). Sequences were obtained from naive CD4+ T cells from blood cultured with regulatory dendritic cells. Subset described: CD45RA+ naive T cells. This CDR3 is CASSLLGTQDTQYF. The CDR3 nucleotides read TGTGCCAGCAGCTTGTTGGGGACTCAGGATACGCAGTATTTT. The variable domain in full, with the rest retrieved from reference TRBV5-4 and TRBJ2-3, is ETGVTQSPTHLIKTRGQQVTLRCSSQSGHNTVSWYQQALGQGPQFIFQYYREEENGRGNFPPRFSGLQFPNYSSELNVNALELDDSALYLCASSLLGTQDTQYFGPGTRLTVL.